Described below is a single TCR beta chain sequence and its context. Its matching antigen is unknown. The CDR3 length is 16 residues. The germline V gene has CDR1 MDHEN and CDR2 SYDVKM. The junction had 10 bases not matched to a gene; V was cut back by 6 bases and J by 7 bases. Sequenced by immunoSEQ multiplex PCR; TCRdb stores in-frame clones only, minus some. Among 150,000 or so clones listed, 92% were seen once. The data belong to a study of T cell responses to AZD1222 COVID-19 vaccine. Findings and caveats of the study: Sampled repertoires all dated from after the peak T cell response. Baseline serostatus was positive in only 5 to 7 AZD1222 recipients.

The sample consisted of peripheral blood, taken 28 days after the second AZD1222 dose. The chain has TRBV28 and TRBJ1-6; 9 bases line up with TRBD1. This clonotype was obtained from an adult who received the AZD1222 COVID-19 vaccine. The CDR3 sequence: CASSRGTGLLNSPLHF. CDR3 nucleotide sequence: TGTGCCAGCAGCCGTGGGACAGGGCTTTTAAATTCACCCCTCCACTTT. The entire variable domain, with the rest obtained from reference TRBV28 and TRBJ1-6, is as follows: DVKVTQSSRYLVKRTGEKVFLECVQDMDHENMFWYRQDPGLGLRLIYFSYDVKMKEKGDIPEGYSVSREKKERFSLILESASTNQTSMYLCASSRGTGLLNSPLHFGNGTRLTVT.